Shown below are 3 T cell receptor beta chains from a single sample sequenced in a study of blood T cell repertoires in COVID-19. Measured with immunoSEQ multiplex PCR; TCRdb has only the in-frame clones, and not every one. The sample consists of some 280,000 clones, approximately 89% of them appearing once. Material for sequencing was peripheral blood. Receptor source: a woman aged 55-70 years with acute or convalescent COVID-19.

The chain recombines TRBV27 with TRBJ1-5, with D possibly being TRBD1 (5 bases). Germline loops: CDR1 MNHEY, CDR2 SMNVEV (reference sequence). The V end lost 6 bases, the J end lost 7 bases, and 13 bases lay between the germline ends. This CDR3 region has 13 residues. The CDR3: CASSPGTDQPQHF. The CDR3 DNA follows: TGTGCCAGCAGCCCCGGGACTGACCAGCCCCAGCATTTT.

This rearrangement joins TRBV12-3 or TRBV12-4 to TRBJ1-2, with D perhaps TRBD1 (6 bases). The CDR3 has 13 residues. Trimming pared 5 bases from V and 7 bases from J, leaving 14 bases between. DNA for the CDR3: TGTGCCAGCAGTCTCACAGGGTTAAGTGGCTACACCTTC. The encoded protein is CASSLTGLSGYTF.

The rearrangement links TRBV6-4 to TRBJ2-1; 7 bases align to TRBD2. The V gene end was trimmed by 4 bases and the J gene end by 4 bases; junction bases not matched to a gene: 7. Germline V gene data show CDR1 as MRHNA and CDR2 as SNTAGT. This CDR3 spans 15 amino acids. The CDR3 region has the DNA TGTGCCAGCAGTGCCGGGGACTATGCGTACAATGAGCAGTTCTTC. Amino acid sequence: CASSAGDYAYNEQFF.